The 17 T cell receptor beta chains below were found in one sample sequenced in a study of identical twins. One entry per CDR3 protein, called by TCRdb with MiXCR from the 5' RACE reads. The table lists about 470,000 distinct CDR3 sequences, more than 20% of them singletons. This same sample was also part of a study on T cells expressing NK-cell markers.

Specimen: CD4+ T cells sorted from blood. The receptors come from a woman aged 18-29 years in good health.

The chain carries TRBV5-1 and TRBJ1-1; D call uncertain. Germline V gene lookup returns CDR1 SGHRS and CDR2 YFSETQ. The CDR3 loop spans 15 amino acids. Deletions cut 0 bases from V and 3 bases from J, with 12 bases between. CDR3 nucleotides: TGCGCCAGCAGCTTGGTATATAGCAGCGACACTGAAGCTTTCTTT. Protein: CASSLVYSSDTEAFF. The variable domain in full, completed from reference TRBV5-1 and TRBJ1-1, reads KAGVTQTPRYLIKTRGQQVTLSCSPISGHRSVSWYQQTPGQGLQFLFEYFSETQRNKGNFPGRFSGRQFSNSRSEMNVSTLELGDSALYLCASSLVYSSDTEAFFGQGTRLTVV.

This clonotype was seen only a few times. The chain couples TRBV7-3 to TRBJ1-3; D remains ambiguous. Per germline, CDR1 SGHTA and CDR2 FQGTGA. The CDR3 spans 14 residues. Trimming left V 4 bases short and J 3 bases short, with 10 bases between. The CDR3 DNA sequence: TGTGCCAGCAGCTCGGGTGCCGGTGGAAACACCATATATTTT. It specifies CASSSGAGGNTIYF.

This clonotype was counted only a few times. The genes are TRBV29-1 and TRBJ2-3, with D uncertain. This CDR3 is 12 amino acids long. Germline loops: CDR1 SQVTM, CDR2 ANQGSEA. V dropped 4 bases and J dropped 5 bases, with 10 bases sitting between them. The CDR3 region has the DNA TGCAGCGTTGCCCTTATAGAAGATACGCAGTATTTT. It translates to CSVALIEDTQYF.

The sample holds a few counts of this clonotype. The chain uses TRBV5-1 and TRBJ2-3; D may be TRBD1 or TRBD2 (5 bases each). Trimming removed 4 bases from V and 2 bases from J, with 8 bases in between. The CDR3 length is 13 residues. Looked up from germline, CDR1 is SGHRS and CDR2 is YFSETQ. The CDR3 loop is CASSGDHTDTQYF. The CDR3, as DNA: TGCGCCAGCAGCGGGGACCACACAGATACGCAGTATTTT.

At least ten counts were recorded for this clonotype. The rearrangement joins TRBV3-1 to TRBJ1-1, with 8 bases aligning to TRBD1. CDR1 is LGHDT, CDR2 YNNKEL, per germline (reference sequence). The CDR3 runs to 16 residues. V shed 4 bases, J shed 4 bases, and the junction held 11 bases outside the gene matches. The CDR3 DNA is TGTGCCAGCAGCCCAACCGACAGGGGATTGTTCACTGAAGCTTTCTTT. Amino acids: CASSPTDRGLFTEAFF.

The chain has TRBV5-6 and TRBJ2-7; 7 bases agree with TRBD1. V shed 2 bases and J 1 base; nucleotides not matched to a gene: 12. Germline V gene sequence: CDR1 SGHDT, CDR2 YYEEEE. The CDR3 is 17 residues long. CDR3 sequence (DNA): TGTGCCAGCAGCTTAGGTGTTCCAGGGGGAAGTTCCTACGAGCAGTACTTC. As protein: CASSLGVPGGSSYEQYF.

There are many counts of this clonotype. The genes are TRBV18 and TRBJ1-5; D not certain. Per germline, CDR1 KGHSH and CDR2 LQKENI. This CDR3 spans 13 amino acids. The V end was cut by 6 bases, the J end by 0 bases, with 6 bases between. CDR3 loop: CASSRDSNQPQHF. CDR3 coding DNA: TGTGCCAGCTCGCGAGATAGCAATCAGCCCCAGCATTTT.

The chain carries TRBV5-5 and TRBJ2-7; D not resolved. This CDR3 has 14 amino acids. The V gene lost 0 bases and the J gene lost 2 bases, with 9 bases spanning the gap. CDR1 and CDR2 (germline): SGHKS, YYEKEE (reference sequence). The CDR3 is CASSLEVPPYEQYF. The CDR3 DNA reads TGTGCCAGCAGCTTGGAGGTGCCCCCCTACGAGCAGTACTTC.

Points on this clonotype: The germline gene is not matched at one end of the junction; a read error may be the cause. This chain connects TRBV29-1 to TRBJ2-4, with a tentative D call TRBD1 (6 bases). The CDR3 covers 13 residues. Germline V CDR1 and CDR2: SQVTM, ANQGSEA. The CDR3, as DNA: TGCAGCGTCGAAGGTGGGACAAAAAACATTCAGTACTTC. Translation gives CSVEGGTKNIQYF.

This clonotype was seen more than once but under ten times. CDR3 DNA sequence: TGTGCCAGCAGTTATTATACTAGGCCCACAGATACGCAGTATTTT. This gives the protein CASSYYTRPTDTQYF. The chain is built from TRBV6-5 and TRBJ2-3, with D possibly being TRBD2 (5 bases). V was clipped by 3 bases and J by 2 bases, with 12 bases between them. CDR3 length equals 15 residues. Per germline, CDR1 MNHEY and CDR2 SVGAGI.

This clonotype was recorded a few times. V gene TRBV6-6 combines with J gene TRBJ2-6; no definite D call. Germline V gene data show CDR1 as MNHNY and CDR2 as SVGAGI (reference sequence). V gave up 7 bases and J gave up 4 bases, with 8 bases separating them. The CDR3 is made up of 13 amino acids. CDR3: CASIDSGANVLTF. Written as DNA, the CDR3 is TGTGCCAGCATCGATTCGGGGGCCAACGTCCTGACTTTC.

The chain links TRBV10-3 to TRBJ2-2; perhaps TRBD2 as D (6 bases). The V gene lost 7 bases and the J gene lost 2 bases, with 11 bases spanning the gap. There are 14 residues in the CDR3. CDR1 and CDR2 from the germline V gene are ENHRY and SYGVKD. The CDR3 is CAITAGRNTGELFF. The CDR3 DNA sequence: TGTGCCATCACCGCGGGACGTAACACCGGGGAGCTGTTTTTT.

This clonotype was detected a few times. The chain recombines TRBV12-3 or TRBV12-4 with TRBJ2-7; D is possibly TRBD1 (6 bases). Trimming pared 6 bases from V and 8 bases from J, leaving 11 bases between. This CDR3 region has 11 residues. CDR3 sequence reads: CASSQRGKQYF. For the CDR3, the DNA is TGTGCCAGCAGCCAAAGGGGGAAGCAGTACTTC.

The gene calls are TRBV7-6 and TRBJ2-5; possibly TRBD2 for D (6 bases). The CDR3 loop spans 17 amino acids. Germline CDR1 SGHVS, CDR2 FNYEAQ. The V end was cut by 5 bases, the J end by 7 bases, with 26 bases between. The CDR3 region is CASSMLRGTSGTATQYF. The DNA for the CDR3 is TGTGCCAGCAGCATGCTCCGGGGGACTTCCGGAACCGCGACCCAGTACTTC.

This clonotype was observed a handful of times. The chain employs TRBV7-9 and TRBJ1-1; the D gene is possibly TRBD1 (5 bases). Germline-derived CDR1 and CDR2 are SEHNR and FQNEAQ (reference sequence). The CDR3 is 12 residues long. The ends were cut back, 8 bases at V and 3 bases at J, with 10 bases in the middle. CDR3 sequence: CASQGDYTEAFF. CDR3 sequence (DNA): TGTGCCAGCCAAGGGGATTACACTGAAGCTTTCTTT. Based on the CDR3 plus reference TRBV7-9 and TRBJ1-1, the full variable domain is DTGVSQNPRHKITKRGQNVTFRCDPISEHNRLYWYRQTLGQGPEFLTYFQNEAQLEKSRLLSDRFSAERPKGSFSTLEIQRTEQGDSAMYLCASQGDYTEAFFGQGTRLTVV.

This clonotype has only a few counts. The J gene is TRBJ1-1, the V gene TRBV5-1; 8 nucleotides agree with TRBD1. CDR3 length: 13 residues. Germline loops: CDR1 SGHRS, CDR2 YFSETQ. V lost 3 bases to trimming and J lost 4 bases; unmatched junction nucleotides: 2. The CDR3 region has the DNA TGCGCCAGCAGCTGGACAGGGAGCACTGAAGCTTTCTTT. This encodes CASSWTGSTEAFF.

The CDR3 bases are TGCGCCAGCAGCCAGAAATTACTAGCGGGAGGGCTTGGGGAGCAGTACTTC. This gives the protein CASSQKLLAGGLGEQYF. V usage is TRBV5-1 and J usage is TRBJ2-7, with 13 bases aligning to TRBD2. The V and J ends lost 4 bases and 7 bases, in that order; junction bases with no gene match: 14. Germline CDR1 reads SGHRS; CDR2 reads YFSETQ. The CDR3 runs to 17 residues.